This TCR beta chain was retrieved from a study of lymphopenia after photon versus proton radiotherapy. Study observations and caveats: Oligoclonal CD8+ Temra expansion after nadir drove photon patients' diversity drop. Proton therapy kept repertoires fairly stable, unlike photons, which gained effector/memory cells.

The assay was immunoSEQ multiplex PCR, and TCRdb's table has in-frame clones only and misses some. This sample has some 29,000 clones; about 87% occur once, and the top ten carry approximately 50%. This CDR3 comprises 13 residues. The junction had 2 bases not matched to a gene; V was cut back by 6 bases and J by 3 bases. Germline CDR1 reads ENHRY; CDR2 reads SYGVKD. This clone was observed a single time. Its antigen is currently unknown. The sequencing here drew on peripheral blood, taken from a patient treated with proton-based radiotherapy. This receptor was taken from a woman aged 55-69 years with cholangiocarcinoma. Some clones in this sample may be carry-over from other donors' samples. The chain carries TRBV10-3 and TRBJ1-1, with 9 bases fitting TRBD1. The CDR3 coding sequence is TGTGCCATCAGGAGACAGGGGGACACTGAAGCTTTCTTT. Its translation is CAIRRQGDTEAFF.